One and the same sample provided the 32 T cell receptor beta chains below, sequenced in a study of T-cell reconstitution after alpha-beta-depleted transplantation in children (dated by TCRdb to the mid-2010s). Preparation of the library involved PCR. Data came from an Illumina HiSeq 2500. TCR libraries were prepared with molecular barcoding, using unique molecular identifiers to normalize TCRbeta repertoire quantification. TCRdb trimmed the raw reads at Q25, called clones with MiXCR and kept productive beta chains. Rows are unified per CDR3 protein, each entry keeping the most common DNA and genes. The sample profile shows 300,000 to 400,000 distinct CDR3 sequences; 15% to 20% of them were found once. Roughly two fifths of the sample belongs to the ten largest clones. In light of the paper, this sample's treatment or condition label describes: allogeneic hematopoietic cell transplantation with graft depleted of TCRalphabeta T cells and CD19 B cells.

Sequencing used PBMCs, mostly from graft donor cells, obtained 360 days after TCRalphabeta/CD19-depleted stem cell transplant. The receptors here all came from a male patient between 2 and 9 years old who had a stem cell transplant for acute lymphoblastic leukemia, so the T cells may come from the graft donor.

This clonotype appeared a few times. V usage is TRBV5-1 and J usage is TRBJ2-5; 7 bases are shared with TRBD2. The V gene end was trimmed by 0 bases and the J gene end by 6 bases; junction bases not matched to a gene: 14. The CDR3 length is 17 residues. From germline, CDR1 is SGHRS and CDR2 YFSETQ. CDR3 DNA sequence: TGCGCCAGCAGCTTGGACCCTAGCGGACCAACCCCTAAGACCCAGTACTTC. Encoded protein: CASSLDPSGPTPKTQYF.

This clonotype has at least ten counts. The chain uses TRBV3-1 and TRBJ2-1, with 12 nucleotides matching TRBD2. The CDR3 spans 16 residues. Trimming cost V 3 bases and J 8 bases; bases outside gene matches: 8. Per the germline V gene, CDR1 is LGHDT and CDR2 is YNNKEL (reference sequence). The CDR3 bases are TGTGCCAGCAGCCACTTCGGGACTAGCGGGCAAGATGAGCAGTTCTTC. It codes for CASSHFGTSGQDEQFF.

This clonotype appeared a few times. This rearrangement joins TRBV5-1 to TRBJ2-7; 10 bases are a match to TRBD2. CDR3 size: 14 residues. The V and J ends lost 0 bases and 4 bases, in that order; junction bases with no gene match: 1. Germline assignment: CDR1 SGHRS and CDR2 YFSETQ. CDR3 nucleotides: TGCGCCAGCAGCTTGGTAGCGGGAGGTTACGAGCAGTACTTC. Amino acids: CASSLVAGGYEQYF.

The gene calls are TRBV6-2 or TRBV6-3 and TRBJ2-4; 14 positions match TRBD2. Germline trimming cut 2 bases from V and 3 bases from J; bases unmatched to any gene: 15. The CDR3 sequence is 21 residues long. Germline loops: CDR1 MNHEY, CDR2 SVGEGT. The CDR3 DNA reads as TGTGCCAGCAGTTACCCCGCATTGACTAGCGGGAGGGTCGAAGTCAAAAACATTCAGTACTTC. The encoded protein is CASSYPALTSGRVEVKNIQYF.

The rearrangement joins TRBV29-1 to TRBJ1-2; TRBD1 is a possible D gene (6 bases). V gave up 4 bases and J gave up 13 bases, with 19 bases separating them. CDR3 length: 12 residues. CDR1 and CDR2 (germline): SQVTM, ANQGSEA. CDR3 nucleotide sequence: TGCAGCGTTGTTTTGGGGGGCCGAGAATTCACCTTC. Protein product: CSVVLGGREFTF. Full variable domain (missing parts from reference TRBV29-1 and TRBJ1-2): SAVISQKPSRDICQRGTSLTIQCQVDSQVTMMFWYRQQPGQSLTLIATANQGSEATYESGFVIDKFPISRPNLTFSTLTVSNMSPEDSSIYLCSVVLGGREFTFGSGTRLTVV.

J is TRBJ2-5 and V is TRBV12-2; the table calls TRBD2, which could not be checked here. TRBV12-2 is designated a pseudogene. There are 15 residues in the CDR3. The CDR3 region is CASRLVRTPQETQYF. The CDR3 DNA reads TGTGCAAGTCGCTTAGTTAGGACTCCTCAAGAGACCCAGTACTTC.

V and J are TRBV28 and TRBJ2-7, with 7 positions matching TRBD1. This CDR3 has 14 residues. CDR1 and CDR2 (germline): MDHEN, SYDVKM. The ends lost 4 bases at V and 2 bases at J; junction bases unmatched: 5. This CDR3 reads CASSWDRATYEQYF. CDR3 in DNA: TGTGCCAGCAGTTGGGACAGAGCTACCTACGAGCAGTACTTC. Full variable domain (rest looked up from reference TRBV28 and TRBJ2-7): DVKVTQSSRYLVKRTGEKVFLECVQDMDHENMFWYRQDPGLGLRLIYFSYDVKMKEKGDIPEGYSVSREKKERFSLILESASTNQTSMYLCASSWDRATYEQYFGPGTRLTVT.

This clonotype was counted only a few times. The chain combines TRBV4-3 with TRBJ2-5; 7 bases agree with TRBD1. Germline values: CDR1 LGHNA, CDR2 YSLEER. CDR3 size: 15 residues. The trim removed 1 base at V and 5 bases at J, leaving 7 bases unmatched. The CDR3 DNA reads TGCGCCAGCAGCCAAGGGGGACAGTGGGGGGAGACCCAGTACTTC. It translates to CASSQGGQWGETQYF.

Many counts were recorded for this clonotype. This rearrangement joins TRBV4-3 to TRBJ2-5, with 9 bases fitting TRBD2. Losses at the gene ends were 1 base for V and 4 bases for J; bases not matched to a gene: 10. The germline gives CDR1 LGHNA, CDR2 YSLEER. This CDR3 is 17 amino acids long. The DNA for the CDR3 is TGCGCCAGCAGCCAAGCGATAGCGGGAGAAGGGAGAGAGACCCAGTACTTC. It yields the protein CASSQAIAGEGRETQYF.

The chain uses TRBV28 and TRBJ2-7, with D possibly TRBD1 on 6 matching bases. The V and J ends lost 3 bases and 3 bases respectively, with 21 bases between them. Germline lookup yields CDR1 MDHEN and CDR2 SYDVKM. The CDR3 consists of 17 residues. CDR3 loop: CASSFWGQKGTSYEQYF. The CDR3 region has the DNA TGTGCCAGCAGTTTTTGGGGGCAAAAAGGGACCAGCTACGAGCAGTACTTC.

This clonotype appeared a few times. CDR3 nucleotides: TGTGCCAGCAGCCGGATGGAGCGGGGCCACAGCACAGATACGCAGTATTTT. Protein product: CASSRMERGHSTDTQYF. J is TRBJ2-3 and V is TRBV3-1; 7 nucleotides agree with TRBD2. This CDR3 contains 17 residues. The germline V gene encodes CDR1 LGHDT and CDR2 YNNKEL (reference sequence). Germline trimming cut 4 bases from V and 0 bases from J; bases unmatched to any gene: 10.

The chain carries TRBV25-1 and TRBJ2-1, with TRBD2 identical over 14 bases. Germline V CDR1 and CDR2: MGHDK, SYGVNS. The CDR3 length is 14 residues. V shed 5 bases, J shed 12 bases, and the junction held 6 bases outside the gene matches. The CDR3 loop reads CASSLGLAGGGQFF. The CDR3 coding sequence is TGTGCCAGCAGTCTCGGACTAGCGGGAGGTGGGCAGTTCTTC.

The J gene is TRBJ2-3, the V gene TRBV13; D gene ambiguous. The V end lost 5 bases, the J end lost 2 bases, and 8 bases lay between the germline ends. The CDR3 loop spans 13 amino acids. Germline values: CDR1 PRHDT, CDR2 FYEKMQ (reference sequence). Written as DNA, the CDR3 is TGTGCCAGCAGCCCCGACACCACAGATACGCAGTATTTT. It yields the protein CASSPDTTDTQYF.

This clonotype was seen more than once but under ten times. V usage is TRBV11-2 and J usage is TRBJ2-7; no definite D call. Per germline, CDR1 SGHAT and CDR2 FQNNGV. The V end was cut by 5 bases, the J end by 0 bases, with 11 bases between. CDR3 length: 14 residues. CDR3 loop: CASSITHTSYEQYF. In DNA, the CDR3 is TGTGCCAGCAGCATTACCCATACCTCCTACGAGCAGTACTTC.

This clonotype turned up a few times. The chain uses TRBV12-3 or TRBV12-4 and TRBJ2-7, with 10 bases fitting TRBD2. CDR3 length: 13 residues. Losses at the gene ends were 8 bases for V and 5 bases for J; bases not matched to a gene: 6. CDR3 sequence (DNA): TGTGCCAGCTGTCACGGGACTAGCGACGAGCAGTACTTC. Protein sequence: CASCHGTSDEQYF.

There are a few counts of this clonotype. The rearrangement uses TRBV5-1 and TRBJ2-2; TRBD1 matches 9 bases. Germline loops: CDR1 SGHRS, CDR2 YFSETQ. This CDR3 spans 16 amino acids. Germline trimming cut 5 bases from V and 6 bases from J; bases unmatched to any gene: 11. Here the CDR3 reads CASRRSRDRVSGELFF. Written as DNA, the CDR3 is TGCGCCAGCAGACGATCCCGGGACAGGGTTTCCGGGGAGCTGTTTTTT. The whole variable domain, filled in from reference TRBV5-1 and TRBJ2-2, reads KAGVTQTPRYLIKTRGQQVTLSCSPISGHRSVSWYQQTPGQGLQFLFEYFSETQRNKGNFPGRFSGRQFSNSRSEMNVSTLELGDSALYLCASRRSRDRVSGELFFGEGSRLTVL.

For this clonotype: The junction and the germline gene differ at one end; a read error may be behind it. This chain joins TRBV7-2 and TRBJ2-7; tentatively, D is TRBD2 (6 bases). Germline CDR1 and CDR2: SGHTA and FQGNSA. The CDR3 runs to 11 residues. The CDR3 here is CASSLGLATSF. The CDR3 bases are TGTGCCAGCAGCCTGGGGCTAGCGACCTCTTTC.

The sample holds a few counts of this clonotype. The gene calls are TRBV5-1 and TRBJ2-1; D uncertain. The CDR3 loop spans 15 amino acids. V was cut by 4 bases and J by 7 bases, with 18 bases left in between. The germline gives CDR1 SGHRS, CDR2 YFSETQ. This CDR3 is CASSPRTDSGNEQFF. The DNA of the CDR3 is TGCGCCAGCAGCCCTAGGACGGATTCTGGGAATGAGCAGTTCTTC. The entire variable domain, with the rest obtained from reference TRBV5-1 and TRBJ2-1, is as follows: KAGVTQTPRYLIKTRGQQVTLSCSPISGHRSVSWYQQTPGQGLQFLFEYFSETQRNKGNFPGRFSGRQFSNSRSEMNVSTLELGDSALYLCASSPRTDSGNEQFFGPGTRLTVL.

The DNA for the CDR3 is TGTGCCAGCGCCCCGGGACCCTGGGATGAAAAACTGTTTTTT. Translated, it gives CASAPGPWDEKLFF. The V gene is TRBV11-1, the J gene TRBJ1-4; tentative D call: TRBD1 (5 bases). The V and J ends lost 8 bases and 6 bases respectively, with 16 bases between them. The CDR3 has 14 residues. Germline CDR1 reads SGHAT; CDR2 reads FQDESV (reference sequence).

This clonotype was seen many times. This rearrangement joins TRBV10-3 to TRBJ1-1; D ambiguous. V was cut by 5 bases and J by 1 base, with 11 bases left in between. The CDR3 spans 14 residues. Germline V lookup: CDR1 ENHRY, CDR2 SYGVKD. In DNA, the CDR3 is TGTGCCATCAGTTCCCTTACCCGGAACACTGAAGCTTTCTTT. It yields the protein CAISSLTRNTEAFF.

A few counts support this clonotype. V usage is TRBV5-1 and J usage is TRBJ2-3; D assignment may be TRBD1 or TRBD2 (5 bases each). V was cut by 4 bases and J by 2 bases, with 23 bases left in between. The CDR3 runs to 18 residues. Germline V gene sequence: CDR1 SGHRS, CDR2 YFSETQ. For the CDR3, the DNA is TGCGCCAGCAGCACCGGACAAGTGGGGGTTCTAAACACAGATACGCAGTATTTT. Translating gives CASSTGQVGVLNTDTQYF.

The table lists this clonotype with a few counts. CDR3 region: CASSDSWGRSYEQYF. The CDR3 bases are TGTGCCAGCAGTGATAGCTGGGGTCGATCGTACGAGCAGTACTTC. The rearrangement links TRBV6-1 to TRBJ2-7, with D unresolved. V gave up 3 bases and J gave up 4 bases, with 16 bases separating them. The germline gives CDR1 MNHNS, CDR2 SASEGT. The CDR3 has 15 residues.

This clonotype was counted at least ten times. The chain couples TRBV6-5 to TRBJ2-3; D gene unclear. The length of the CDR3 is 11 residues. Germline V lookup: CDR1 MNHEY, CDR2 SVGAGI. V shed 8 bases and J shed 6 bases, with 9 bases lying between them. The CDR3 region is CASGSRDTQYF. The CDR3 region has the DNA TGTGCCAGCGGATCTAGGGATACGCAGTATTTT.

This clonotype was seen only a few times. The chain joins TRBV20-1 to TRBJ2-3; tentative D call: TRBD2 (5 bases). Germline V gives CDR1 DFQATT, CDR2 SNEGSKA (reference sequence). The CDR3 loop spans 15 amino acids. V gave up 1 base and J gave up 1 base, with 12 bases separating them. The CDR3 DNA follows: TGCAGTGCTAGAGGCGACGGGAAGGGCACAGATACGCAGTATTTT. Translated: CSARGDGKGTDTQYF.

V gene TRBV6-5 combines with J gene TRBJ2-7; possible D gene TRBD1, 6 bases. The CDR3 length is 14 residues. V shed 1 base and J shed 7 bases, with 14 bases lying between them. Germline CDR1 MNHEY, CDR2 SVGAGI. The CDR3 loop is CASSYLCRDREQYF. CDR3 coding DNA: TGTGCCAGCAGTTACTTATGCAGAGACAGGGAGCAGTACTTC.

J is TRBJ2-1 and V is TRBV10-3, with D possibly being TRBD2 (6 bases). The V gene's germline CDR1 is ENHRY and CDR2 SYGVKD. CDR3 length: 14 amino acids. V was trimmed by 4 bases and J by 4 bases, leaving 11 bases between them. CDR3 amino acids: CAISAPGTYNEQFF. In nucleotides, the CDR3 is TGTGCCATCAGTGCCCCGGGGACTTACAATGAGCAGTTCTTC.

This clonotype was counted ten times or more. The chain combines TRBV6-2 or TRBV6-3 with TRBJ2-1, with TRBD2 matching over 9 bases. Losses at the gene ends were 2 bases for V and 2 bases for J; bases not matched to a gene: 7. Germline V gene lookup returns CDR1 MNHEY and CDR2 SVGEGT. This CDR3 has 17 amino acids. For the CDR3, the DNA is TGTGCCAGCAGTTACCCCACTAGCGGGCCAACCTACAATGAGCAGTTCTTC. It is translated as CASSYPTSGPTYNEQFF.

The sample holds a few counts of this clonotype. The chain employs TRBV9 and TRBJ2-5, with D possibly being TRBD1 or TRBD2 (6 bases each). The CDR3 contains 15 residues. Looked up from germline, CDR1 is SGDLS and CDR2 is YYNGEE. V was clipped by 0 bases and J by 4 bases, with 13 bases between them. The CDR3 loop reads CASSVGAGQGETQYF. Here the CDR3 DNA reads TGTGCCAGCAGCGTAGGTGCGGGACAAGGAGAGACCCAGTACTTC.

The V call is TRBV29-1, the J call TRBJ2-7; 7 nucleotides align to TRBD1. Germline-derived CDR1 and CDR2 are SQVTM and ANQGSEA. J lost 2 bases, V lost 1 base, and 8 bases had no gene match. The CDR3 runs 15 residues. CDR3 DNA: TGCAGCGTTGAAGGAACCGGGACAGCTCCCTACGAGCAGTACTTC. This gives the protein CSVEGTGTAPYEQYF.

The chain has TRBV6-5 and TRBJ2-7; D possibly corresponds to TRBD1 (6 bases). V lost 7 bases to trimming and J lost 4 bases, with 14 bases between them. The CDR3 has 13 amino acids. Germline V CDR1 and CDR2: MNHEY, SVGAGI. In DNA, the CDR3 is TGTGCCAGCAATCACAGGGTCGTATACGAGCAGTACTTC. Its protein is CASNHRVVYEQYF.

The chain couples TRBV19 to TRBJ2-7, with a weak D call TRBD2 (5 bases). The length of the CDR3 is 19 residues. Trimming left V 4 bases short and J 0 bases short, with 25 bases between. CDR1 LNHDA and CDR2 SQIVND come from the germline V gene (reference sequence). CDR3 bases: TGTGCCAGTAGTACCCAGGCGGGTGCGAACCTCCCTTTCTCCTACGAGCAGTACTTC. It is translated as CASSTQAGANLPFSYEQYF.

The genes are TRBV7-2 and TRBJ2-7; perhaps TRBD1 as D (5 bases). Trimming pared 3 bases from V and 2 bases from J, leaving 11 bases between. Germline CDR1 is SGHTA and CDR2 is FQGNSA. There are 14 residues in the CDR3. The CDR3 bases are TGTGCCAGCAGCTTCTTGGGGCCCGCCTACGAGCAGTACTTC. Residues: CASSFLGPAYEQYF.